The clone carrying this T cell receptor beta chain occurred a few times. The authors' processing: Estimated nucleated cell counts came from reference gene primer amplification. Clones were sequenced by immunoSEQ multiplex PCR, and TCRdb holds only the in-frame ones, with some missing. Clone size and V and J calls were adopted from that table, with D and trimming inferred from the DNA. The table lists around 370,000 clones, approximately 89% of them singletons. Germline assignment: CDR1 MNHEY and CDR2 SVGAGI. The CDR3 has 11 residues. Trimming took off 6 bases at V and 5 bases at J, with 7 bases between the two ends. The data derive from a study of blood T cell repertoires in COVID-19. Study-level information: Samples of COVID-19 (acute and convalescent) were obtained from the United States, Italy and Spain. T cells, B-cell-depleted T cells, or PBMCs provided the cDNA or gDNA that served as material.

This chain links TRBV6-5 with TRBJ1-1; D not certain. The sample consisted of peripheral blood. This sequence originates from a woman between 18 and 29 years old who had recovered from COVID-19. This chain's CDR3 is CASSSGTEAFF. CDR3 coding DNA: TGTGCCAGCAGCTCGGGGACTGAAGCTTTCTTT.